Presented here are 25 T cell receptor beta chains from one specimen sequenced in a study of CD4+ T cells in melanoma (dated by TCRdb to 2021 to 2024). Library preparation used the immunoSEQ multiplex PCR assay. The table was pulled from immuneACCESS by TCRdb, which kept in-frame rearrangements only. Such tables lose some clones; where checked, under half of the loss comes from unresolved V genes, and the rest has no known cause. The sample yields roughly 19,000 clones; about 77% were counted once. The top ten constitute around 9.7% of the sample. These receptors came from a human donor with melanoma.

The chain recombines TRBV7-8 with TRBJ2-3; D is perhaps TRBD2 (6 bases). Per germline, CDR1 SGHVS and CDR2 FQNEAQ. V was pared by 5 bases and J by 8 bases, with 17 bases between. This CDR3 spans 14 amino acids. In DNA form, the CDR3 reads TGTGCCAGCAGCCCTCGACTAGGGACTGCTACGCAGTATTTT. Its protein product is CASSPRLGTATQYF.

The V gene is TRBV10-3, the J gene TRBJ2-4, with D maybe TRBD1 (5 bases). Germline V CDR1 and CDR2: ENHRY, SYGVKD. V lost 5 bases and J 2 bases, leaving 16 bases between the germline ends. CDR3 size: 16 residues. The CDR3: CAISPSNTGTKNIQYF. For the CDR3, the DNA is TGTGCCATCAGTCCCTCAAACACAGGAACCAAAAACATTCAGTACTTC.

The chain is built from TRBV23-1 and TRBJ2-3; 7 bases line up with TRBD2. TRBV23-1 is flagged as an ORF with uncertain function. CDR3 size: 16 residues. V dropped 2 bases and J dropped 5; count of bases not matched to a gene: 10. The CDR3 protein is CASSQPTSPRGDTQYF. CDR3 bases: TGCGCCAGCAGTCAACCGACTAGCCCACGGGGAGATACGCAGTATTTT.

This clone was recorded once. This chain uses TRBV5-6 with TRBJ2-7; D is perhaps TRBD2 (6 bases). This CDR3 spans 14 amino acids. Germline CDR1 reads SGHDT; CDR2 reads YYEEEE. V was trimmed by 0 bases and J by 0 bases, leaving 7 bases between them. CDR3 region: CASSLDGSSYEQYF. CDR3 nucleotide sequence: TGTGCCAGCAGCTTGGACGGGAGCTCCTACGAGCAGTACTTC.

The CDR3 spells CASSLSWRPYQETQYF. CDR3 DNA: TGTGCCAGCAGCTTAAGCTGGCGCCCGTACCAAGAGACCCAGTACTTC. The rearrangement uses TRBV11-2 and TRBJ2-5; D is unresolved. The CDR3 extends over 16 amino acids. With 2 bases removed from V and 0 bases from J, the gap between germline ends came to 13 bases. Germline-derived CDR1 and CDR2 are SGHAT and FQNNGV.

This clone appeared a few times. The CDR3 DNA is TGTGCCAGCAGCCGAGACAGGGAAGGTTCGCGTACTGAAGCTTTCTTT. Translating gives CASSRDREGSRTEAFF. The gene calls are TRBV4-2 and TRBJ1-1; 7 bases are shared with TRBD1. The V and J ends lost 4 bases and 5 bases, in that order; junction bases with no gene match: 13. The germline V gene encodes CDR1 LGHNA and CDR2 YNFKEQ. The CDR3 totals 16 residues.

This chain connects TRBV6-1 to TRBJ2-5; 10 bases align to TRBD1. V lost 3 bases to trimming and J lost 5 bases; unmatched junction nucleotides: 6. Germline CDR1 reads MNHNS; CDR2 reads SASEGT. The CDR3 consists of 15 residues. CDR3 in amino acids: CASSDMTGGAETQYF. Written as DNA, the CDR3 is TGTGCCAGCAGTGATATGACAGGGGGCGCGGAGACCCAGTACTTC.

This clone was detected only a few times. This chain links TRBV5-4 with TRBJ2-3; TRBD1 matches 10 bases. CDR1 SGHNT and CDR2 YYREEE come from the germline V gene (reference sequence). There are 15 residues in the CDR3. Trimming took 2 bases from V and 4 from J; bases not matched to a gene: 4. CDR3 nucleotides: TGTGCCAGCAGCTTTGGGACAGGGGTCTCAGATACGCAGTATTTT. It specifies CASSFGTGVSDTQYF.

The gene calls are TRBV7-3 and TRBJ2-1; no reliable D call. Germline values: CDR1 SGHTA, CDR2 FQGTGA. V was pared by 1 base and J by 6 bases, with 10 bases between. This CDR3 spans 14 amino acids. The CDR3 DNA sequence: TGTGCCAGCAGCTTAAACTCCGGTTCCAATGAGCAGTTCTTC. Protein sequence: CASSLNSGSNEQFF. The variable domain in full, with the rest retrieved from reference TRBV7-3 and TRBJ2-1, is GAGVSQTPSNKVTEKGKYVELRCDPISGHTALYWYRQSLGQGPEFLIYFQGTGAADDSGLPNDRFFAVRPEGSVSTLKIQRTERGDSAVYLCASSLNSGSNEQFFGPGTRLTVL.

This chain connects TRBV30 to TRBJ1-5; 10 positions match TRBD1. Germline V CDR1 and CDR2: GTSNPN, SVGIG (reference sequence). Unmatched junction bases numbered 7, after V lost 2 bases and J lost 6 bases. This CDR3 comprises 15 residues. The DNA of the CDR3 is TGTGCCTGGAGTCCCCGACAGGGGGCTGCTCAGCCCCAGCATTTT. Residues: CAWSPRQGAAQPQHF. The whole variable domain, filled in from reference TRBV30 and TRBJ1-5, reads SQTIHQWPATLVQPVGSPLSLECTVEGTSNPNLYWYRQAAGRGLQLLFYSVGIGQISSEVPQNLSASRPQDRQFILSSKKLLLSDSGFYLCAWSPRQGAAQPQHFGDGTRLSIL.

As DNA, the CDR3 is TGCGCCAGCAGCCAAGGGGGGTCGGGCAGGGGGGGCACTGAAGCTTTCTTT. Protein: CASSQGGSGRGGTEAFF. This chain uses TRBV4-1 with TRBJ1-1, with TRBD1 matching 7 bases. The J segment lost 4 bases and the V segment lost 1 base, leaving 12 bases of the junction unmatched. The germline V gene encodes CDR1 MGHRA and CDR2 YSYEKL. This CDR3 comprises 17 residues.

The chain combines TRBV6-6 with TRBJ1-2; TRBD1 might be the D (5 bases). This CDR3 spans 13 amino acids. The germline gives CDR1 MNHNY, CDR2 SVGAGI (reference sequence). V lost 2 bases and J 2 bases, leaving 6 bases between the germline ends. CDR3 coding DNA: TGTGCCAGCAGTTACGGACAAAACTATGGCTACACCTTC. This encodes CASSYGQNYGYTF.

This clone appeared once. The CDR3 loop reads CASAGTGYNTEAFF. The CDR3 DNA sequence: TGTGCCAGCGCCGGGACAGGTTATAACACTGAAGCTTTCTTT. The chain combines TRBV2 with TRBJ1-1; 8 bases are shared with TRBD1. Trimming took 8 bases from V and 2 from J; bases not matched to a gene: 7. This CDR3 is built from 14 residues. Germline-derived CDR1 and CDR2 are SNHLY and FYNNEI.

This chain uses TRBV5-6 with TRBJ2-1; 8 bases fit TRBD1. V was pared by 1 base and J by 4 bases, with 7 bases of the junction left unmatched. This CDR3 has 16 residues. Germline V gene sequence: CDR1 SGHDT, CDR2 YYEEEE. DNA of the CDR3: TGTGCCAGCAGCTTGTTTCGACAGGGGTTTTACAATGAGCAGTTCTTC. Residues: CASSLFRQGFYNEQFF.

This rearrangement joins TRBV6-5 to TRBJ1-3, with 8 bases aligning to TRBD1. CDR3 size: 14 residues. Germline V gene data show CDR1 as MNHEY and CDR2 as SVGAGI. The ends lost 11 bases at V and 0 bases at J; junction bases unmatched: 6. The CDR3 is CASRGRNSGNTIYF. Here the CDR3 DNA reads TGTGCCTCCAGGGGGCGGAACTCTGGAAACACCATATATTTT.

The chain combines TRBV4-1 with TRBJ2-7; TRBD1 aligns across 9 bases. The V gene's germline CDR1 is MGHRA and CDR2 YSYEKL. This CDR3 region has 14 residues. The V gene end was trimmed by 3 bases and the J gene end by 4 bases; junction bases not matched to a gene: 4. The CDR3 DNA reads TGCGCCAGCAGCCAGGGACAGGGCGAATACGAGCAGTACTTC. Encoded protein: CASSQGQGEYEQYF.

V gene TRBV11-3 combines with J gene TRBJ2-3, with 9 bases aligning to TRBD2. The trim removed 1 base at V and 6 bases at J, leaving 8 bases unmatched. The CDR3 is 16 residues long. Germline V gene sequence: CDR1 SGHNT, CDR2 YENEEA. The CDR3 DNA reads TGTGCCAGCAGCTTAGGGAGAGCGGGGGGACTGGATACGCAGTATTTT. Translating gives CASSLGRAGGLDTQYF.

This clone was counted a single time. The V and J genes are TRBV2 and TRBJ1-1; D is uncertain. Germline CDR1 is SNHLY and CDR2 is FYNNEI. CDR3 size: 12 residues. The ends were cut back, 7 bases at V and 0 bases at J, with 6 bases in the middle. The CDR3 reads CASKRLNTEAFF. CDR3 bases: TGTGCCAGCAAGAGGTTGAACACTGAAGCTTTCTTT.

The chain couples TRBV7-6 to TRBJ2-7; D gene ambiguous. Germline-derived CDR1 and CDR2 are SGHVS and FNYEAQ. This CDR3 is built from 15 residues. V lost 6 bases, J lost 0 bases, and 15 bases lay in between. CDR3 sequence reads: CASRLMDGSSYEQYF. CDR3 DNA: TGTGCCAGCAGGTTGATGGACGGAAGCTCCTACGAGCAGTACTTC.

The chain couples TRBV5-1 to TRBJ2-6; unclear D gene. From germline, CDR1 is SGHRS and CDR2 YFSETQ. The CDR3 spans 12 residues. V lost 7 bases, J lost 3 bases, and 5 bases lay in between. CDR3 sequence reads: CASLSGANVLTF. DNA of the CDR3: TGCGCCAGCTTGAGTGGGGCCAACGTCCTGACTTTC. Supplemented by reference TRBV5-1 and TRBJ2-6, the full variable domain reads KAGVTQTPRYLIKTRGQQVTLSCSPISGHRSVSWYQQTPGQGLQFLFEYFSETQRNKGNFPGRFSGRQFSNSRSEMNVSTLELGDSALYLCASLSGANVLTFGAGSRLTVL.

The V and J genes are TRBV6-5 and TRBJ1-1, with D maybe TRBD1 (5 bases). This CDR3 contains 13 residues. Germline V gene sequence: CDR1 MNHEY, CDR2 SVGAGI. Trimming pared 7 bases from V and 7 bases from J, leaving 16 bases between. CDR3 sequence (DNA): TGTGCCAGCATTTTGACGCAGGGCCGTGAAGCTTTCTTT. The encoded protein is CASILTQGREAFF.

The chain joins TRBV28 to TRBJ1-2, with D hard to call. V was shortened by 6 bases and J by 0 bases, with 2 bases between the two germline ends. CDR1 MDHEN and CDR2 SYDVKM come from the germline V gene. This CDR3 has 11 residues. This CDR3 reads CASSTNYGYTF. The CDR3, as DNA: TGTGCCAGCAGCACTAACTATGGCTACACCTTC.

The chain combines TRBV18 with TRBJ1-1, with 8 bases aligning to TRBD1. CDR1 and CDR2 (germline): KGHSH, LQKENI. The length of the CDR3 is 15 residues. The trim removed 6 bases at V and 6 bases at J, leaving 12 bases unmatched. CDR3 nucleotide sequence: TGTGCCAGCTCTCAAACTTCGACAGGGGTGGCTGAAGCTTTCTTT. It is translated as CASSQTSTGVAEAFF.

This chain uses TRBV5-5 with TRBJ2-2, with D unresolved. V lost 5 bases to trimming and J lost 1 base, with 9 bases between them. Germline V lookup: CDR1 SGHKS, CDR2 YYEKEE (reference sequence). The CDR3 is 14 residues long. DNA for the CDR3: TGTGCCAGCAGGGACGGGTTGAACACCGGGGAGCTGTTTTTT. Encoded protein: CASRDGLNTGELFF.

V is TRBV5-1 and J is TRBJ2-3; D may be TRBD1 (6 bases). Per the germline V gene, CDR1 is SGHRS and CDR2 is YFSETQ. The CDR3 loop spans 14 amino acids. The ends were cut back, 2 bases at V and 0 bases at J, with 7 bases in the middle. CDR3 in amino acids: CASSFDRSTDTQYF. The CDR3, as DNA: TGCGCCAGCAGCTTCGACAGGAGCACAGATACGCAGTATTTT.